The clone carrying this TCR beta chain occurred many times. Its antigen is not identified. The CDR3 runs to 15 residues. Germline CDR1 reads MNHNS; CDR2 reads SASEGT. Trimming left V 4 bases short and J 2 bases short, with 13 bases between. The data belong to a study of T cell repertoires in cytomegalovirus infection. Study findings and constraints: Ex vivo, HLA-C-restricted CMV-specific TCR beta clonotypes prevailed over the rest of the response.

TCRdb reprocessed the reads via MiXCR and lists one record per CDR3 protein. The top ten clones hold under 7% of a sample with about 210,000 distinct CDR3 sequences, about 5.9% of them seen once. The material sequenced was PBMCs. V gene TRBV6-1 combines with J gene TRBJ2-3; D possibly corresponds to TRBD2 (7 bases). The source is a human donor in good health (CMV status not recorded). Some clones in this sample may be carry-over from other donors' samples. Here the CDR3 DNA reads TGTGCCAGCAGTGGACGGGGGGCCAACACAGATACGCAGTATTTT. This gives the protein CASSGRGANTDTQYF.